The 5 T cell receptor delta chains listed next were all sequenced from one sample in a study of Vδ1+ human thymocytes. Study-level results: In the thymus, TRG and TRD repertoires looked highly polyclonal with Gaussian CDR3 lengths.

RNA was extracted from the cells and then reverse transcribed. The CDR3 regions were amplified by multiplex PCR from V-gene primers to a constant-region primer. TCRdb re-called the multiplex PCR reads with CATT. This sample yields about 53,000 delta-chain clones, of which over 13% are seen a single time; under 0.5% belongs to the top ten. No antigen has been identified for these receptors. Sequenced sample: Vdelta1+ gamma-delta thymocytes from the thymus. Subset given: FACS-sorted CD3+ TCRalphabeta- TCRVdelta1+ TCRVdelta2- thymocytes. The receptors stem from a girl less than two years old who had congenital heart surgery.

The sample holds a few counts of this clone. The chain couples TRDV1 to TRDJ1, with TRDD3 identical over 9 bases. CDR3 length equals 23 residues. Germline assignment: CDR1 TSWWSYY and CDR2 QGS. The J segment lost 0 bases and the V segment lost 2 bases, leaving 25 bases of the junction unmatched. The CDR3 sequence: CALGESNFPILGESNFHTDKLIF. In DNA, the CDR3 is TGTGCTCTTGGGGAATCTAACTTCCCCATACTGGGGGAATCAAACTTTCACACCGATAAACTCATCTTT.

This clone is a singleton in its sample. The chain recombines TRDV1 with TRDJ1; 7 bases match TRDD2. This CDR3 has 18 residues. J lost 2 bases, V lost 5 bases, and 17 bases had no gene match. Germline loops: CDR1 TSWWSYY, CDR2 QGS. CDR3 region: CALGNGSYSRGPTDKLIF. CDR3 DNA: TGTGCTCTTGGGAATGGTTCCTACTCCCGGGGCCCAACCGATAAACTCATCTTT.

The gene calls are TRDV1 and TRDJ1; 11 bases match TRDD3. This CDR3 region has 19 residues. CDR1 TSWWSYY and CDR2 QGS come from the germline V gene. V was clipped by 0 bases and J by 0 bases; unmatched bases: 9. CDR3 protein: CALGELIGGGYEDTDKLIF. Here the CDR3 DNA reads TGTGCTCTTGGGGAACTAATAGGTGGGGGATACGAGGACACCGATAAACTCATCTTT.

This clone has a handful of counts. The chain employs TRDV1 and TRDJ1; 7 nucleotides agree with TRDD3. CDR3 size: 17 residues. Germline V lookup: CDR1 TSWWSYY, CDR2 QGS. The V segment lost 0 bases and the J segment 8 bases; nucleotides outside the gene matches: 15. DNA of the CDR3: TGTGCTCTTGGGGAACTAACGTACCTACTTGGGGGACAAAAACTCATCTTT. It translates to CALGELTYLLGGQKLIF.

The V gene is TRDV1, the J gene TRDJ1; 9 positions agree with TRDD3. Germline-derived CDR1 and CDR2 are TSWWSYY and QGS. The CDR3 length is 18 residues. Unmatched junction bases numbered 13, after V lost 1 base and J lost 4 bases. CDR3 protein: CALGEPGATGGYIDKLIF. CDR3 sequence (DNA): TGTGCTCTTGGGGAACCAGGGGCTACGGGGGGATACATCGATAAACTCATCTTT.